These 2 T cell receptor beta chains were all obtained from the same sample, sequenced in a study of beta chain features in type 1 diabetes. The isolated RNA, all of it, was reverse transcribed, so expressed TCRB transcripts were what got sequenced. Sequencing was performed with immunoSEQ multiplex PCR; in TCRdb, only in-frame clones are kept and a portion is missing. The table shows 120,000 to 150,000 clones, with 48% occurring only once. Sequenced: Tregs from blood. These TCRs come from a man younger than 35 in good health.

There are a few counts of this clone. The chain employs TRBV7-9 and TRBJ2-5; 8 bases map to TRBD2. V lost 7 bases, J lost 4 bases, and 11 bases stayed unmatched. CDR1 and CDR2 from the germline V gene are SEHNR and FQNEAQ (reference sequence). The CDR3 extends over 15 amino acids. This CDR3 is CASILTGRAAETQYF. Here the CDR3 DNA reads TGTGCCAGCATCCTCACCGGGAGGGCGGCAGAGACCCAGTACTTC.

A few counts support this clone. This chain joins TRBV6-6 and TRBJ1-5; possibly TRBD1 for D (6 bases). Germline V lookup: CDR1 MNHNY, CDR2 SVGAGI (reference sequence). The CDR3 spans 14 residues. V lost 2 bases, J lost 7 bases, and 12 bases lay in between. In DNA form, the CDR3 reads TGTGCCAGCAGTTACCCCAGGGGCGGCCAGCCCCAGCATTTT. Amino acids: CASSYPRGGQPQHF.